This record concerns one T cell receptor beta chain sequence. Which antigen it targets is not known. Base qualities were left out, and no much larger clone turns up one base away. This sample is part of a study of cytomegalovirus exposure and HLA in healthy donors listed by TCRdb under 2017. For context, the study as a whole: According to an earlier analysis of 550 to 700 of the donors, about 179 million T cells yielded 117 million unique TCR beta sequences and roughly 280 Gb of sequence data. Every discovery cohort repertoire had been produced on one sequencing platform. Among about 390 genotyped donors of the cohort, an average of roughly 240,000 unique TCR beta nucleotide sequences were sequenced per donor, roughly 20% of them non-productive. Along with the roughly 670-subject first cohort, a separate validation cohort of more than 90 different subjects was used. The number of typed donors differed by locus: about 620-640 for A, B, C, DRB1 and DQB1; 522 for DQA1; some 610 for DPA1; and some 430 for DPB1. Several DR-DQ haplotypes were handled as single units for association and clustering, since linkage in the cohort was strong. An early release that covered about 600 HLA-typed donors contained about 290 gigabases of sequencing data and 65 million to 100 million unique TCR sequences. To predict cytomegalovirus infection status, the study brought together high-throughput TCR immunosequencing, statistical association of individual TCRs with disease status, and machine learning. The study profiled the T cell repertoires of hundreds of subjects by immunosequencing and related them to cytomegalovirus serostatus. Rather than using new phenotypic data, the later analysis identified candidate immune exposures from TCR beta sequences and from how often those sequences occurred across donors. The study aimed to test whether signatures of past pathogen exposure could be identified by cataloging public T cell receptors. To decide whether each TCR beta V gene segment behaved as functional or pseudogenic, an earlier analysis of approximately 600 of the donors relied on high-throughput TCR beta sequencing. Both class I and class II loci were covered by HLA typing, at four-digit resolution. Donor age, sex, ethnicity and CMV serostatus were compiled together with the repertoire data. A later analysis re-examined previously published TCR beta repertoires from more than 600 donors and added high-resolution HLA genotyping to investigate patterns of TCR occurrence. A later genetic analysis used genome-wide SNP genotypes for about 65% of the 666 donors, treating that subset as a discovery cohort. Among the roughly 400 genotyped donors, 81% belonged to the genetic ancestry cluster associated with self-reported Caucasian donors. What the work shows at the level of the full study, not this receptor alone: An association between a missense DCLRE1C variant and V-gene and J-gene trimming of TCR beta chains was found in a later genetic analysis and replicated in an independent cohort. Sequencing depth was assumed to be roughly uniform across donors in the presence/absence analyses, though that assumption may not hold. Only TCR beta chains were sequenced in this cohort, and the absence of alpha or paired-chain data limited detectable features. The authors suggested that the approach could potentially be generalized to other disease states and immunological phenotypes. Because HLA typing was missing for some donors at each locus, association tests included only the typed subset. A later analysis associated about 17,000 TCR beta sequences with specific HLA alleles at a false discovery rate of 0.05. Some IMGT-functional V segments, including TRBV6-2 and TRBV6-3, could not be distinguished by the 87-base-pair reads and were therefore excluded. Across donors, most TCR sequences were observed very rarely, whereas some public TCRs were present in many individuals. Linkage disequilibrium might explain the correlated functional status among segregating V segments, but an unknown experimental factor could not be ruled out. The only immune exposure information available for the cohort was CMV serostatus. A total of fewer than 200 TCR beta chains were listed by the study as associated with cytomegalovirus. The earlier analysis of 450 to 700 of the donors excluded roughly 17 rarely observed V segments, including chromosome 9 orphons, because counts were too low. In a later analysis, HLA-associated TCR beta chains were found to be more clonally expanded and to have lower generation probabilities than equally common non-associated chains. In an earlier analysis of about 550 of the donors, most TCR beta V segments were observed in productive rearrangements about 87% or about 30% of the time, broadly matching IMGT annotations. In a later genetic analysis, fewer N-insertions in productive TCRs were reported among donors in an Asian-associated ancestry cluster than the roughly 700-donor mean. A further reported finding was that TCR beta sequences accurately predicted the HLA-A and HLA-B alleles for most subjects in the first cohort. According to a later analysis, TCR association rates differed among HLA loci, with DRB1 alleles showing the most associated TCRs and HLA-C alleles showing the fewest. The sequencing pipeline was judged likely to have produced a cluster of highly shared sequence variants as a technical artifact. When HLA alleles, especially DR and DQ, strongly co-occurred, attributing TCR associations to individual alleles was difficult. Most CMV-associated TCR beta chains appeared to be HLA-restricted in a later analysis, and the HLA associations seemed to be driven largely by CMV exposure. The classifier was reported to diagnose cytomegalovirus status with high specificity and sensitivity in both the original and validation cohorts. In vitro tests confirmed that a few of the cytomegalovirus-associated TCR beta chains recognize cytomegalovirus antigens. A later analysis reported that several top co-occurrence clusters appeared linked to parvovirus B19, influenza, CMV and Epstein-Barr virus.

The cohort consisted of 600 or so healthy bone marrow donors. Cohort members were all nominally healthy when sampled, although unrecorded immune exposures were likely present. The donor tested CMV seronegative and was one of the 352 seronegative cohort members. A peripheral blood sample was provided by each donor, and peripheral blood mononuclear cells were used for TCR beta sequencing. Genomic DNA was extracted from the blood cell samples with the Qiagen DNeasy Blood Extraction Kit. Libraries were built with the immunoSEQ multiplex PCR assay. A mixture of 60 forward primers for TCR Vbeta segments and 13 reverse primers for TCR Jbeta segments was used in the multiplex PCR. A multiplex PCR assay on genomic DNA amplified the CDR3 region of rearranged TCR beta genes. On the Illumina HiSeq System, the amplified TCR beta libraries were sequenced as 87-base-pair reads. In the source study's methods: Across the 600 to 700 repertoires, a later analysis counted around 80 million unique TCR beta chains, around 11 million of which were shared by at least two donors. To remove PCR and sequencing errors, raw reads were error-corrected and collapsed into unique sequences using a nearest-neighbor algorithm that merged closely related sequences. V, D and J gene segments were assigned by aligning CDR3 sequences to IMGT reference sequences. For a sequence to be retained, a match of at least six nucleotides to both a V gene segment and a J gene segment was required. Rearrangements were called productive when the CDR3 lacked stop codons and stayed in frame with V and J; all others were non-productive. Following IMGT convention, CDR3 was defined as the stretch from the second conserved V-encoded cysteine to the conserved J-encoded phenylalanine. The earlier analysis of 500 to 750 of the donors excluded any sequence lacking an unambiguous match to a single V gene segment. An earlier analysis of around 600 of the donors classified V segments as functional when productive rearrangements were above 56.7% and as segregating when the standard deviation between donors was above 5%. A statistical classification framework was developed to diagnose cytomegalovirus status using the catalog of TCR beta chain sequences. In a later analysis, V and J genes were assigned by comparing TCR nucleotide sequences against IMGT/GENE-DB human TR gene sequences. The TCRdist pipeline was used in a later analysis to assign CDR3 sequences and most-parsimonious VDJ recombination scenarios. A later analysis defined each TCR beta chain by its CDR3 amino acid sequence plus V-gene family, and excluded reads lacking a unique V-gene family. A later analysis removed nearly 600 highly shared, low-generation-probability nucleotide sequences to deal with suspected cross-contamination and a sequencing artifact. In a later analysis, a clonal expansion index was calculated for each public chain from normalized within-repertoire ranks of inferred template counts. Generation probabilities in a later analysis came from a VDJ recombination model fitted to out-of-frame rearrangements, and those results were checked against IGoR. A later analysis scored TCR-TCR, TCR-HLA and TCR-CMV co-occurrence with hypergeometric tests, applying a repertoire-size bias correction to TCR pairs. False discovery rates were estimated in a later analysis by permuting HLA or CMV assignments 20 times. A later analysis grouped co-occurring TCRs with DBSCAN, adding TCRdist sequence similarity when clustering within HLA-allele-positive subsets. Co-occurrence clustering excluded repertoires with fewer than 30,000 or more than 120,000 public chains, plus five with anomalous nucleotide sharing. Sourced from immuneACCESS, this table was stored by TCRdb with only in-frame sequences that have V and J called. A share of the clones is absent; for the studies checked, an unresolved V gene accounts for under half, and the remainder has no known explanation. V and J calls and clone size are copied from that table; D and trimming were computed from the DNA. For this sample the table gives 130,000 or so clones, of which roughly 79% were detected only once. The ten most abundant clones make up around 1.9% of the sample.

The germline V gene sets CDR1 to MDHEN and CDR2 to SYDVKM. From the cysteine up to the phenylalanine, the CDR3 has a length of 16 residues. The retained sequence is limited to the CDR3, 48 bases, with the frame set at the first base. Trimming removed 1 base from V and 4 bases from J; the gene matches leave 6 bases unexplained. Sequencing input: PBMCs. This sequence was found in a woman aged 40 to 50 in good health and CMV-seronegative. The chain links TRBV28 with TRBJ1-5, with 8 bases in between that match TRBD1. The CDR3 protein is CASSLLTRGLNQPQHF. The sequence in DNA is TGTGCCAGCAGTTTATTGACCAGGGGGCTAAATCAGCCCCAGCATTTT.